A selection of T cell receptor beta chains follows, all from one sample in a study of blood T cell repertoires in COVID-19. Repertoires were generated with immunoSEQ multiplex PCR, while TCRdb's copy carries only in-frame clones and drops some. The top ten hold about 40% of the sample, which has 120,000 to 150,000 clones, about 85% seen once. The sequencing input was peripheral blood. These TCRs come from a human donor in a cohort sampled during active COVID-19. Each CDR3 is given with its conserved first and last residue. Each record gives: J gene, clone size, V gene, D gene, CDR3 protein, CDR3 DNA. A D gene is named only where the DNA matches it firmly. Clone size is not always given. Where it is, it says once, few, many or a class for expanded clones.

j_call: TRBJ2-5
clone_size: -
v_call: TRBV28
d_call: TRBD1
cdr3_aa: CASSGGDRGQETQYF
cdr3_nt: TGTGCCAGCAGTGGGGGGGACAGGGGCCAAGAGACCCAGTACTTC

j_call: TRBJ1-2
clone_size: -
v_call: TRBV30
d_call: -
cdr3_aa: CAWSVLVASYGYTF
cdr3_nt: TGTGCCTGGAGTGTATTGGTAGCCAGCTATGGCTACACCTTC

j_call: TRBJ1-3
clone_size: -
v_call: TRBV7-2
d_call: -
cdr3_aa: CASSLAWPGGDSGNTIYF
cdr3_nt: TGTGCCAGCAGCTTAGCGTGGCCGGGGGGGGACTCTGGAAACACCATATATTTT

j_call: TRBJ1-1
clone_size: -
v_call: TRBV27
d_call: -
cdr3_aa: CASSLQGNEAFF
cdr3_nt: TGTGCCAGCAGTTTACAGGGGAATGAAGCTTTCTTT

j_call: TRBJ1-2
clone_size: -
v_call: TRBV10-3
d_call: TRBD1
cdr3_aa: CAILPGQGKIYGYTF
cdr3_nt: TGTGCCATCCTACCCGGACAGGGGAAGATCTATGGCTACACCTTC

j_call: TRBJ1-2
clone_size: -
v_call: TRBV6-6
d_call: TRBD1
cdr3_aa: CASMSRGLNYGYTF
cdr3_nt: TGTGCCAGCATGAGCAGGGGGCTTAACTATGGCTACACCTTC

j_call: TRBJ1-4
clone_size: -
v_call: TRBV25-1
d_call: -
cdr3_aa: CASSAYPGQVDEKLFF
cdr3_nt: TGTGCCAGCAGTGCCTACCCAGGGCAAGTTGATGAAAAACTGTTTTTT

j_call: TRBJ2-7
clone_size: -
v_call: TRBV9
d_call: TRBD1
cdr3_aa: CASSPQGAYEQYF
cdr3_nt: TGTGCCAGCAGCCCCCAGGGGGCCTACGAGCAGTACTTC

j_call: TRBJ1-5
clone_size: -
v_call: TRBV2
d_call: TRBD1
cdr3_aa: CASKGQATQPQHF
cdr3_nt: TGTGCCAGCAAGGGACAGGCTACACAGCCCCAGCATTTT

j_call: TRBJ2-2
clone_size: -
v_call: TRBV7-3
d_call: -
cdr3_aa: CASSPSRTNTGELFF
cdr3_nt: TGTGCCAGCAGCCCGTCTAGGACGAACACCGGGGAGCTGTTTTTT

j_call: TRBJ1-1
clone_size: once
v_call: TRBV19
d_call: -
cdr3_aa: CASSIGGTGEAFF
cdr3_nt: TGTGCCAGTAGTATAGGCGGGACCGGTGAAGCTTTCTTT

j_call: TRBJ2-7
clone_size: -
v_call: TRBV5-1
d_call: TRBD1
cdr3_aa: CASSSGQGLYEQYF
cdr3_nt: TGCGCCAGCAGCTCCGGACAGGGGCTCTACGAGCAGTACTTC

j_call: TRBJ2-1
clone_size: -
v_call: TRBV4-3
d_call: -
cdr3_aa: CASSQDLGTTYNEQFF
cdr3_nt: TGCGCCAGCAGCCAAGATCTAGGGACAACCTACAATGAGCAGTTCTTC

j_call: TRBJ1-5
clone_size: -
v_call: TRBV6-2/TRBV6-3
d_call: -
cdr3_aa: CASSYSRRRGGSNQPQHF
cdr3_nt: TGTGCCAGCAGTTACTCCCGGAGGCGAGGAGGAAGCAATCAGCCCCAGCATTTT

j_call: TRBJ2-7
clone_size: -
v_call: TRBV7-2
d_call: -
cdr3_aa: CASSLASTEPYEQYF
cdr3_nt: TGTGCCAGCAGCTTAGCCTCGACAGAACCCTACGAGCAGTACTTC

j_call: TRBJ2-6
clone_size: -
v_call: TRBV5-1
d_call: -
cdr3_aa: CASSLNPTGTGANVLTF
cdr3_nt: TGCGCCAGCAGCTTGAACCCCACAGGGACTGGGGCCAACGTCCTGACTTTC

j_call: TRBJ2-3
clone_size: -
v_call: TRBV7-2
d_call: -
cdr3_aa: CASSPYSTDTQYF
cdr3_nt: TGTGCCAGCAGCCCCTACAGCACAGATACGCAGTATTTT

j_call: TRBJ2-5
clone_size: -
v_call: TRBV6-2/TRBV6-3
d_call: -
cdr3_aa: CASSYGGAEETQYF
cdr3_nt: TGTGCCAGCAGTTACGGGGGGGCCGAAGAGACCCAGTACTTC

j_call: TRBJ1-2
clone_size: -
v_call: TRBV5-1
d_call: TRBD1
cdr3_aa: CASSLAGTGVYGYTF
cdr3_nt: TGCGCCAGCAGCTTGGCCGGGACAGGGGTCTATGGCTACACCTTC

j_call: TRBJ2-5
clone_size: -
v_call: TRBV9
d_call: TRBD2
cdr3_aa: CASSVAGTSGGETQYF
cdr3_nt: TGTGCCAGCAGCGTAGCTGGGACTAGCGGCGGAGAGACCCAGTACTTC

j_call: TRBJ1-3
clone_size: -
v_call: TRBV9
d_call: -
cdr3_aa: CASSVATDSGNTIYF
cdr3_nt: TGTGCCAGCAGCGTAGCCACAGACTCTGGAAACACCATATATTTT

j_call: TRBJ1-5
clone_size: -
v_call: TRBV6-4
d_call: TRBD1
cdr3_aa: CASHLGGGDSNQPQHF
cdr3_nt: TGTGCCAGCCACCTAGGGGGCGGTGATAGCAATCAGCCCCAGCATTTT

j_call: TRBJ2-5
clone_size: -
v_call: TRBV3-1/TRBV3-2
d_call: -
cdr3_aa: CASSQVEGFSPETQYF
cdr3_nt: TGTGCCAGCAGCCAAGTCGAGGGCTTCTCCCCAGAGACCCAGTACTTC

j_call: TRBJ1-2
clone_size: -
v_call: TRBV7-3
d_call: TRBD1
cdr3_aa: CASSPDRGGGYTF
cdr3_nt: TGTGCCAGCAGCCCAGACAGGGGAGGAGGCTACACCTTC

j_call: TRBJ1-3
clone_size: -
v_call: TRBV5-4
d_call: -
cdr3_aa: CASSLAGHTGNTIYF
cdr3_nt: TGTGCCAGCAGCTTGGCGGGACATACGGGAAACACCATATATTTT

j_call: TRBJ2-5
clone_size: -
v_call: TRBV27
d_call: TRBD2
cdr3_aa: CASKQAGGSPGTQYF
cdr3_nt: TGTGCCAGCAAACAGGCGGGGGGCTCCCCCGGGACCCAGTACTTC

j_call: TRBJ2-7
clone_size: few
v_call: TRBV18
d_call: -
cdr3_aa: CASSRDSYEQYF
cdr3_nt: TGTGCCAGCTCACGGGACTCTTACGAGCAGTACTTC

j_call: TRBJ1-2
clone_size: -
v_call: TRBV6-6
d_call: TRBD1
cdr3_aa: CASSGGQGYGYTF
cdr3_nt: TGTGCCAGCAGTGGAGGACAGGGTTATGGCTACACCTTC

j_call: TRBJ2-2
clone_size: -
v_call: TRBV12-3/TRBV12-4
d_call: TRBD1
cdr3_aa: CASRTGGTGELFF
cdr3_nt: TGTGCCAGCCGGACAGGGGGCACCGGGGAGCTGTTTTTT

j_call: TRBJ1-5
clone_size: -
v_call: TRBV19
d_call: -
cdr3_aa: CAIGLSLWQPQHF
cdr3_nt: TGTGCCATCGGACTGTCCTTGTGGCAGCCCCAGCATTTT

j_call: TRBJ1-3
clone_size: once
v_call: TRBV6-5
d_call: -
cdr3_aa: CASCRGGSGNTIYF
cdr3_nt: TGTGCCAGCTGCAGGGGTGGCTCTGGAAACACCATATATTTT